Here is one TCR beta chain with its context. Profiling relied on immunoSEQ multiplex PCR, and the TCRdb table lists in-frame clones only, not all of them. The table shows approximately 360,000 clones, with roughly 86% occurring only once. CDR1 is MNHEY and CDR2 is SMNVEV in the germline V gene (reference sequence). The trim removed 5 bases at V and 0 bases at J, leaving 12 bases unmatched. This CDR3 spans 19 amino acids. This entry comes from a study of blood T cell repertoires in COVID-19. This chain links TRBV27 with TRBJ2-3; 12 positions match TRBD2. Sequenced material: PBMCs or T cells enriched from blood (not recorded which). The sequence came from a man aged 35 to 55 in a cohort exposed to, infected with or recovered from COVID-19 (not recorded which). This chain's CDR3 is CASSPLLAGGPFSTDTQYF. The CDR3 nucleotides read TGTGCCAGCAGTCCCCTCCTAGCGGGAGGGCCATTTAGCACAGATACGCAGTATTTT.